This TCR beta chain was sequenced for a study of OX40 agonist ivuxolimab in advanced cancers. Study context: The group had a mean age of about 60 years, ranged from about 20 to 79, and was around 82% male. Checkpoint inhibitors had been given previously to 40% of patients.

Worth noting for this clone: Its matching antigen is unknown.

Profiling relied on immunoSEQ multiplex PCR, and the TCRdb table lists in-frame clones only, not all of them. The sample holds about 70,000 clones; 88% are singletons and the top ten take around 2%. Study conclusions and caveats: On average, a greater number of expanded clones characterised CD8+ T cells relative to CD4+.

The input for sequencing was CD4+ or CD8+ T cells sorted from blood, taken in a trial of the OX40 agonist ivuxolimab. The sequence was collected from an adult with an advanced solid tumor such as melanoma, head and neck, liver or kidney cancer.

The CDR3 DNA reads as TGTGCCAGTAGTTTTACGAACACTGAAGCTTTCTTT. It translates to CASSFTNTEAFF. The rearrangement joins TRBV19 to TRBJ1-1, with D hard to call. Germline-derived CDR1 and CDR2 are LNHDA and SQIVND (reference sequence). Deletions cut 5 bases from V and 1 base from J, with 5 bases between. This CDR3 spans 12 amino acids.